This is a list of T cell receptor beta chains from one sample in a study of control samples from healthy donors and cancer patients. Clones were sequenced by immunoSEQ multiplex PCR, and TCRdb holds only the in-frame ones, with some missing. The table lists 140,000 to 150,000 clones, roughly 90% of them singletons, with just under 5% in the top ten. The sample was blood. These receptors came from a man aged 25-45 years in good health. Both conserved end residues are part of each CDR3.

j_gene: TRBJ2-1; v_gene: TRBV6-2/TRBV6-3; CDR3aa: CASSYLGVDEQFF
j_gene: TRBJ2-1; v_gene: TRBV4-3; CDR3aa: CASSQDSGAYNEQFF
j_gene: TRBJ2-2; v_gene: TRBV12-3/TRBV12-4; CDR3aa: CASGTGNTGELFF
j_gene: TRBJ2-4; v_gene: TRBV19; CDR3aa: CASSIPGALAKNIQYF
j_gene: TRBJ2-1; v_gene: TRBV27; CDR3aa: CASGLAGVLNEQFF
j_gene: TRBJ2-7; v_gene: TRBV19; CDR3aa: CASSIVPGGRYEQYF
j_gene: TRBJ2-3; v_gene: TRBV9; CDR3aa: CASSGPRGGGADTQYF
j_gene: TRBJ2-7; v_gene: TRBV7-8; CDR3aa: CASSSYKGQLEYEQYF
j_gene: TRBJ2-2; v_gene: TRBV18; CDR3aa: CASSPNAGGNTGELFF
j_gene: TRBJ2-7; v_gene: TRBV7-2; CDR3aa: CASSLAAGTYEQYF
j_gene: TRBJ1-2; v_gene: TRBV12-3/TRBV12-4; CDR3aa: CASSLGGKRGYTF
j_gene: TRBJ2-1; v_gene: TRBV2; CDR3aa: CASSDLAGGRGEQFF
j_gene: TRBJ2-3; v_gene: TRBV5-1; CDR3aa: CASSISGASTDTQYF
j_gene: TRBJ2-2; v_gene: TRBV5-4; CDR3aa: CASSSGTYTGELFF
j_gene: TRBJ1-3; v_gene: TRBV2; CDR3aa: CATRGTTVDTIYF
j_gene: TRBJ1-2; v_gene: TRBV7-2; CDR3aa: CASSLGPASNYGYTF
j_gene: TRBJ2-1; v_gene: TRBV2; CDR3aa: CASSRGPNNEQFF
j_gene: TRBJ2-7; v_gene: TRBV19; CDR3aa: CASSPGPGLVEQYF
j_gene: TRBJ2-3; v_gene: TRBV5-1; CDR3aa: CASSSTSTDTQYF
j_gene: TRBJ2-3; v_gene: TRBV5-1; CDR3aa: CASSSGSSGGAGGTQYF
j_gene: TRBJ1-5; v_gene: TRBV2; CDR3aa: CASSKLQGAGQPQHF
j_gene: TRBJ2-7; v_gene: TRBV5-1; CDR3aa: CASSFETSGSYEQYF
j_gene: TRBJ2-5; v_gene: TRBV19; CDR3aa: CASSIDVTALNGETQYF
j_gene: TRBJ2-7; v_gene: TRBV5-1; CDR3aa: CASSLGVATYEQYF
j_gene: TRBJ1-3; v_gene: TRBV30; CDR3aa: CAWSVGHGNTIYF
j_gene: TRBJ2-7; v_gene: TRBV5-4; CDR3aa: CASSKDGASYEQYF
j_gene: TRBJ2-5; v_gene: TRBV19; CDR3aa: CASTQGTGETQYF
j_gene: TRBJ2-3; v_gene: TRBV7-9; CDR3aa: CASRPLLKTPSTDTQYF
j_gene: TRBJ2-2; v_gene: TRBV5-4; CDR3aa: CASRVAGLNTGELFF
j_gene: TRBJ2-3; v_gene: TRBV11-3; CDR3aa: CASRYTWGSGIPDTQYF
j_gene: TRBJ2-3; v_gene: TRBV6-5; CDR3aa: CASLLDHTDTQYF
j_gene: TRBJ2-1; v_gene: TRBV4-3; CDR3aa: CASSQDVERSSYNEQFF
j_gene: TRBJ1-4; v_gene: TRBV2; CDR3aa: CASSARDSEKLFF
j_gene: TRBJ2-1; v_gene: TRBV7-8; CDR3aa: CASSFQASRLQFF
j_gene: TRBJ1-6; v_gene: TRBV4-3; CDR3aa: CASSHLDYQGDNSPLHF